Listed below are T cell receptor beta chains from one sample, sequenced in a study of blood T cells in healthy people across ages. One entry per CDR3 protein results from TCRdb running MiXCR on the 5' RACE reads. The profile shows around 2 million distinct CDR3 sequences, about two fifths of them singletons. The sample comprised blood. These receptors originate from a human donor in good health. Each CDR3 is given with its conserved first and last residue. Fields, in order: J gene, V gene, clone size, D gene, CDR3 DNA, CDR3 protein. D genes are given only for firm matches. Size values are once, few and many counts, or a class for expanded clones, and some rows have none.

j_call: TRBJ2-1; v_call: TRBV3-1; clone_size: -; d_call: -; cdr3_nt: TGTGCCAGCACTCCCGGCGGTGGATACAATGAGCAGTTCTTC; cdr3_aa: CASTPGGGYNEQFF
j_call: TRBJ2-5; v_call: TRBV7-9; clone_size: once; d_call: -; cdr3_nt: TGTGCCAGCACCGAGGACAGATACCAAGAGACCCAGTACTTC; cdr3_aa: CASTEDRYQETQYF
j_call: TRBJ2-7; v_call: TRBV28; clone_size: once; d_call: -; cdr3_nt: TGTGCCAGCAGGGGGTGGGCGGGGAACGCCAACGAGCAGTACTTC; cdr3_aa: CASRGWAGNANEQYF
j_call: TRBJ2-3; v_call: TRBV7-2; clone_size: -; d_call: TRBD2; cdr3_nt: TGTGCCAGCAGCGCAAGAACTAGCGGGACTTACACAGATACGCAGTATTTT; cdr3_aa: CASSARTSGTYTDTQYF
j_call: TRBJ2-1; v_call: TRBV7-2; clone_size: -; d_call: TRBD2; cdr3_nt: TGTGCCAGCAGCTCTCGGGGGGGCCGCATGAATGAGCAGTTCTTC; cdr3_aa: CASSSRGGRMNEQFF
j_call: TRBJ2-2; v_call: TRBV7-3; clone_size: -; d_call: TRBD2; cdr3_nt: TGTGCCAGCAGCCCTAGCGGGGGGGCCGGGGAGCTGTTTTTT; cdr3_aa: CASSPSGGAGELFF
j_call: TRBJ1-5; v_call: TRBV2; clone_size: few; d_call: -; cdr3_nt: TGTGCCAGCAGACCCCGTTCTGGGGTGGGACAGCCCCAGCATTTT; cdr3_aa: CASRPRSGVGQPQHF
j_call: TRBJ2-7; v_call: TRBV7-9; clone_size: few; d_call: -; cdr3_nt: TGTGCCAGCAGCTATCGAGGGAACGAGCAGTACTTC; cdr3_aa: CASSYRGNEQYF
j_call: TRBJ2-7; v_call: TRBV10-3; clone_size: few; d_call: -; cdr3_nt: TGTGCCATCAGCAGTTTAGAGGGCGTCGACGAGCAGTACTTC; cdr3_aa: CAISSLEGVDEQYF
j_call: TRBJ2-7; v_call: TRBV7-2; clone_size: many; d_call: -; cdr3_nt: TGTGCCAGCAGCTCAAGGGGGGGGTCCTACGAGCAGTACTTC; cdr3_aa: CASSSRGGSYEQYF
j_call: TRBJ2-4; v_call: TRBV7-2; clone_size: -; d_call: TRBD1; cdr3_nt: TGTGCCAGCACTGACCAGGGGGCTAAAAACATTCAGTACTTC; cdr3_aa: CASTDQGAKNIQYF
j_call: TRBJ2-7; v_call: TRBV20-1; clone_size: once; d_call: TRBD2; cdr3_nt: TGCAGTGCTAGAGGGCGAGCGGGGGGTACCTACGAGCAGTACTTC; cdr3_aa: CSARGRAGGTYEQYF
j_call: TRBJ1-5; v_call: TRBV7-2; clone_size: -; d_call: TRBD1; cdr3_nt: TGTGCCAGCAGATTGACAGGGGGTTTGAGCAATCAGCCCCAGCATTTT; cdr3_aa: CASRLTGGLSNQPQHF
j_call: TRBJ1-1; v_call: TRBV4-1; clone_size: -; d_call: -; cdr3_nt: TGCGCCAGCAGCCAAGATTGGACCGAACTGAACACTGAAGCTTTCTTT; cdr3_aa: CASSQDWTELNTEAFF
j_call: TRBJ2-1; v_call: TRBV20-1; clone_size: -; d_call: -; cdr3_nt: TGCAGTGCTAGAGACAGTCGGCGATGGAACTTGTACAATGAGCAGTTCTTC; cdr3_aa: CSARDSRRWNLYNEQFF
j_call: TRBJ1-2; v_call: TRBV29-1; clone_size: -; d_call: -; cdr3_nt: TGCAGCGTTGAAGACGAGAGAAACTATGACTACACCTTC; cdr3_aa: CSVEDERNYDYTF
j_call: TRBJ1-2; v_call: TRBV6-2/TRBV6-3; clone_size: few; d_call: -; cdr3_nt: TGTGCCAGCATCGCCGATCGGGGCAGCCTCTATGGCTACACCTTC; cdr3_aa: CASIADRGSLYGYTF
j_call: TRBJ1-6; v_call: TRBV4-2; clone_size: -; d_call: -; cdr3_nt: TGTGCCAGCAGCCCTAGTTCTGGGGACGCCCCGCGGCCCCTCCACTTT; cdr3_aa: CASSPSSGDAPRPLHF
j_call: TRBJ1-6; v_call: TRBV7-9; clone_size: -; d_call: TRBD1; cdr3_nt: TGTGCCAGCAGCCCACCGACAGGGGGTTCACCCCTCCACTTT; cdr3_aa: CASSPPTGGSPLHF
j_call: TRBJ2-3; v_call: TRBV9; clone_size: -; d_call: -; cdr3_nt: TGTGCCAGCAGCGTAGATATGGGTGATACGCAGTATTTT; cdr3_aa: CASSVDMGDTQYF
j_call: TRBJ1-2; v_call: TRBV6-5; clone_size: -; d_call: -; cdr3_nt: TGTGCCAGCAGTTACCTCTTGGAGGGCGGCTATGGCTACACCTTC; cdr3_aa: CASSYLLEGGYGYTF
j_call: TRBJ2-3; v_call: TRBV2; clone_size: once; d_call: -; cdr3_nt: TGTGCCAGCAGTGACCAACTCACAGATACGCAGTATTTT; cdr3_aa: CASSDQLTDTQYF
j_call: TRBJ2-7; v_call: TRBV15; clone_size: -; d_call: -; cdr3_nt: TGTGCCACCAGCAGAGATTTCACAGGGAGGCAGTACTTC; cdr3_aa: CATSRDFTGRQYF
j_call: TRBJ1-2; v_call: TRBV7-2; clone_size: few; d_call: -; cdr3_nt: TGTGCCAGCAGCTGGGCCTACTATGGCTACACCTTC; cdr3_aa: CASSWAYYGYTF
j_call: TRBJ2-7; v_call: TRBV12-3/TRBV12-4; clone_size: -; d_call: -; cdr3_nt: TGTGCCAGCAGTTTATCTCCGGTCGGCTACGAGCAGTACTTC; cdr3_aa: CASSLSPVGYEQYF
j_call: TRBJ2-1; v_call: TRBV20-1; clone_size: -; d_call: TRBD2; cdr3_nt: TGCAGTGCTAGAGTTGGGGGGGGGAATGAGCAGTTCTTC; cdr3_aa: CSARVGGGNEQFF
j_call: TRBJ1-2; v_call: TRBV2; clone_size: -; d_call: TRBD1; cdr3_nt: TGTGCCAGCAGTAAGGACAGGGTTGGCTACACCTTC; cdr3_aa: CASSKDRVGYTF
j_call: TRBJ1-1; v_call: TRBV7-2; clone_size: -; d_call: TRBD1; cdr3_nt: TGTGCCAGCAGCACAAGGACAGGGTGGAACACTGAAGCTTTCTTT; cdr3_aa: CASSTRTGWNTEAFF
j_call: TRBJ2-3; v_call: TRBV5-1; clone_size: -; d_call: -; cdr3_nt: TGCGCCAGCGGCCCCTGGGGTACCACAGATACGCAGTATTTT; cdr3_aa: CASGPWGTTDTQYF
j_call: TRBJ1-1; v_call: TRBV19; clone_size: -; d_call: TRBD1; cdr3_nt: TGTGCCAGTAGTATCGTCGTGCAGGGGGCTGGGGCTTTCTTT; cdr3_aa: CASSIVVQGAGAFF
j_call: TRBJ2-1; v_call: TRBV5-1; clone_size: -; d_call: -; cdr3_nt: TGCGCCAACAGCTTGGGGCTAGCAGGGAATGAGCAGTTCTTC; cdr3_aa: CANSLGLAGNEQFF
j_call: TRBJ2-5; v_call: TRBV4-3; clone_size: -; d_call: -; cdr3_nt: TGCGCCAGCAGCCAAGATGGGGGTCAGACCCAGTACTTC; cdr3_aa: CASSQDGGQTQYF
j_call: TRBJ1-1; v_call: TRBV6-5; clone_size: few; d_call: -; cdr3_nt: TGTGCCAGCTCGACGGTACTGAACACTGAAGCTTTCTTT; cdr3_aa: CASSTVLNTEAFF